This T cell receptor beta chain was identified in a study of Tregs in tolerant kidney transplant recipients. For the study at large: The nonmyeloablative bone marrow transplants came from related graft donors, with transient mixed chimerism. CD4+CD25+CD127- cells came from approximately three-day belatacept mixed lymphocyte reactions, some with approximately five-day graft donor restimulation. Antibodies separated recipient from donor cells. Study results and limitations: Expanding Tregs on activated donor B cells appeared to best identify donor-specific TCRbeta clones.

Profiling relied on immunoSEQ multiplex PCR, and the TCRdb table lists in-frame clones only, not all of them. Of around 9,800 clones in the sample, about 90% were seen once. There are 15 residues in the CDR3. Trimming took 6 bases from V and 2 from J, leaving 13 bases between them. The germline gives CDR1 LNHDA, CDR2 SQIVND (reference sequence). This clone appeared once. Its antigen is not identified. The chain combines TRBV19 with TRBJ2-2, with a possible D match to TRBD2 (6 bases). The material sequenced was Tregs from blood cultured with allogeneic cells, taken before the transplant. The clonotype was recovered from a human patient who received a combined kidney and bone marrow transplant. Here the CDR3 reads CASRNRDSNTGELFF. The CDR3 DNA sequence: TGTGCCAGTAGAAACCGGGACTCCAACACCGGGGAGCTGTTTTTT.